This is a list of T cell receptor beta chains from one sample in a study of OX40 agonist ivuxolimab in advanced cancers. Data came from immunoSEQ multiplex PCR; TCRdb stores just in-frame clones and leaves some out. Of around 40,000 clones listed, around three quarters are singletons. Source: CD4+ or CD8+ T cells sorted from blood, taken in a trial of the OX40 agonist ivuxolimab. These receptors were taken from an adult with an advanced solid tumor such as melanoma, head and neck, liver or kidney cancer. Each CDR3 is given with its conserved first and last residue. The D gene is left open where the match is weak. Only part of the rows carry a size: once, few, many, or a class if the clone is expanded.

D gene,V gene,J gene,clone size,CDR3 DNA,CDR3 protein
TRBD1,TRBV19,TRBJ1-4,-,TGTGCCAGTAGCCGGGACAGAAATGAAAAACTGTTTTTT,CASSRDRNEKLFF
TRBD2,TRBV7-9,TRBJ2-3,-,TGTGCCAGCAGCCCACAGGGACTAGCGGGGGGAGATACGCAGTATTTT,CASSPQGLAGGDTQYF
TRBD1,TRBV12-5,TRBJ1-1,-,TGTGCTAGTGGCCCTGACAGGGGCGACAACACTGAAGCTTTCTTT,CASGPDRGDNTEAFF
-,TRBV11-1,TRBJ1-2,few,TGTGCCAGCAGCCAGGACCTGTCGTTGAGAGGCTACACCTTC,CASSQDLSLRGYTF
TRBD1,TRBV11-2,TRBJ1-1,few,TGTGCCAGCAGCTTCTTCAAGGGGGCTGGTGAAGCTTTCTTT,CASSFFKGAGEAFF
-,TRBV4-1,TRBJ2-2,-,TGCGCCAGCAGCCAAGCACTAGGGCGGGCCGGGGAGCTGTTTTTT,CASSQALGRAGELFF
-,TRBV5-1,TRBJ2-5,-,TGCGCCAGCAGCTTGGCGTCGGGGGGCGGAGAGACCCAGTACTTC,CASSLASGGGETQYF
-,TRBV7-7,TRBJ1-1,-,TGTGCTAGCAGCTTAACCCAAAACACTGAAGCTTTCTTT,CASSLTQNTEAFF
-,TRBV5-4,TRBJ2-3,-,TGTGCCAGCAGCTCGGACAGCCCCACAGATACGCAGTATTTT,CASSSDSPTDTQYF
-,TRBV7-6,TRBJ1-1,few,TGTGCCAGCAGCTTAGTGGACTATCCCAGCACTGAAGCTTTCTTT,CASSLVDYPSTEAFF
-,TRBV25-1,TRBJ2-2,-,TGTGCCAGCAGTCGGGGGGCGGGGGAGCTGTTTTTT,CASSRGAGELFF
-,TRBV2,TRBJ2-7,-,TGTGCCAGCAGGCTCCGGGGGTCCTCCTACGAGCAGTACTTC,CASRLRGSSYEQYF
TRBD1,TRBV2,TRBJ1-5,-,TGTGCCAGCAGGCGGGACAGCCGCAATCAGCCCCAGCATTTT,CASRRDSRNQPQHF
-,TRBV30,TRBJ1-5,once,TGTGCCTGGAGTGAGGGAAACCCCTTGGGCAATCAGCCCCAGCATTTT,CAWSEGNPLGNQPQHF
TRBD2,TRBV7-2,TRBJ2-7,-,TGTGCCAGCAGCTTAGGGACTAGCGGGCGCCGGCTATCCTACGAGCAGTACTTC,CASSLGTSGRRLSYEQYF
TRBD2,TRBV28,TRBJ2-1,-,TGTGCCAGCAGTTCCTCCGGGACTAGCGGGGGAGGGTCCTACAATGAGCAGTTCTTC,CASSSSGTSGGGSYNEQFF
-,TRBV6-5,TRBJ1-2,-,TGTGCCAGCACCAAAGCAGGGACAAATTGGGGCTACACCTTC,CASTKAGTNWGYTF
TRBD2,TRBV18,TRBJ2-3,-,TGTGCCAGCTCACCATTCCCTAGCGGGAGCACAGATACGCAGTATTTT,CASSPFPSGSTDTQYF
-,TRBV10-3,TRBJ2-1,-,TGTGCCATCAGTGAGAGGGCGGGGCAGGGCAATGAGCAGTTCTTC,CAISERAGQGNEQFF
-,TRBV19,TRBJ2-7,once,TGTGCCAGTAGTATCTTACTGAGATCGGACGAGCAGTACTTC,CASSILLRSDEQYF
TRBD1,TRBV28,TRBJ1-4,-,TGTGCCAGCAGTTTATGGCTAGGGGGCGATCCTAATGAAAAACTGTTTTTT,CASSLWLGGDPNEKLFF
TRBD2,TRBV7-8,TRBJ2-1,-,TGTGCCAGCAGCTTAGTCGGGGGGACCACCTACAATGAGCAGTTCTTC,CASSLVGGTTYNEQFF
TRBD2,TRBV29-1,TRBJ2-5,once,TGCAGCGTTGAAAGGCTAGCGGGAGGGGTGAGAGGGAAAGAGACCCAGTACTTC,CSVERLAGGVRGKETQYF
-,TRBV10-3,TRBJ2-1,-,TGTGCCATCAGTGAGGTTCTCTCCCACAATGAGCAGTTCTTC,CAISEVLSHNEQFF
-,TRBV5-4,TRBJ2-7,few,TGTGCCAGCAGCTCGACCGGGACCACCTTCTACGAGCAGTACTTC,CASSSTGTTFYEQYF
-,TRBV7-8,TRBJ2-7,-,TGTGCCAGCAGCACCCGGTTGGCCCCAGGAGTCTTCTCCTACGAGCAGTACTTC,CASSTRLAPGVFSYEQYF
-,TRBV5-1,TRBJ2-4,-,TGCGCCAGCAGCTTGGGAGGACAGTTAGCCAAAAACATTCAGTACTTC,CASSLGGQLAKNIQYF
TRBD1,TRBV4-2,TRBJ2-7,-,TGTGCCAGCAGCCAAGAACGGACAGGACGATACGAGCAGTACTTC,CASSQERTGRYEQYF